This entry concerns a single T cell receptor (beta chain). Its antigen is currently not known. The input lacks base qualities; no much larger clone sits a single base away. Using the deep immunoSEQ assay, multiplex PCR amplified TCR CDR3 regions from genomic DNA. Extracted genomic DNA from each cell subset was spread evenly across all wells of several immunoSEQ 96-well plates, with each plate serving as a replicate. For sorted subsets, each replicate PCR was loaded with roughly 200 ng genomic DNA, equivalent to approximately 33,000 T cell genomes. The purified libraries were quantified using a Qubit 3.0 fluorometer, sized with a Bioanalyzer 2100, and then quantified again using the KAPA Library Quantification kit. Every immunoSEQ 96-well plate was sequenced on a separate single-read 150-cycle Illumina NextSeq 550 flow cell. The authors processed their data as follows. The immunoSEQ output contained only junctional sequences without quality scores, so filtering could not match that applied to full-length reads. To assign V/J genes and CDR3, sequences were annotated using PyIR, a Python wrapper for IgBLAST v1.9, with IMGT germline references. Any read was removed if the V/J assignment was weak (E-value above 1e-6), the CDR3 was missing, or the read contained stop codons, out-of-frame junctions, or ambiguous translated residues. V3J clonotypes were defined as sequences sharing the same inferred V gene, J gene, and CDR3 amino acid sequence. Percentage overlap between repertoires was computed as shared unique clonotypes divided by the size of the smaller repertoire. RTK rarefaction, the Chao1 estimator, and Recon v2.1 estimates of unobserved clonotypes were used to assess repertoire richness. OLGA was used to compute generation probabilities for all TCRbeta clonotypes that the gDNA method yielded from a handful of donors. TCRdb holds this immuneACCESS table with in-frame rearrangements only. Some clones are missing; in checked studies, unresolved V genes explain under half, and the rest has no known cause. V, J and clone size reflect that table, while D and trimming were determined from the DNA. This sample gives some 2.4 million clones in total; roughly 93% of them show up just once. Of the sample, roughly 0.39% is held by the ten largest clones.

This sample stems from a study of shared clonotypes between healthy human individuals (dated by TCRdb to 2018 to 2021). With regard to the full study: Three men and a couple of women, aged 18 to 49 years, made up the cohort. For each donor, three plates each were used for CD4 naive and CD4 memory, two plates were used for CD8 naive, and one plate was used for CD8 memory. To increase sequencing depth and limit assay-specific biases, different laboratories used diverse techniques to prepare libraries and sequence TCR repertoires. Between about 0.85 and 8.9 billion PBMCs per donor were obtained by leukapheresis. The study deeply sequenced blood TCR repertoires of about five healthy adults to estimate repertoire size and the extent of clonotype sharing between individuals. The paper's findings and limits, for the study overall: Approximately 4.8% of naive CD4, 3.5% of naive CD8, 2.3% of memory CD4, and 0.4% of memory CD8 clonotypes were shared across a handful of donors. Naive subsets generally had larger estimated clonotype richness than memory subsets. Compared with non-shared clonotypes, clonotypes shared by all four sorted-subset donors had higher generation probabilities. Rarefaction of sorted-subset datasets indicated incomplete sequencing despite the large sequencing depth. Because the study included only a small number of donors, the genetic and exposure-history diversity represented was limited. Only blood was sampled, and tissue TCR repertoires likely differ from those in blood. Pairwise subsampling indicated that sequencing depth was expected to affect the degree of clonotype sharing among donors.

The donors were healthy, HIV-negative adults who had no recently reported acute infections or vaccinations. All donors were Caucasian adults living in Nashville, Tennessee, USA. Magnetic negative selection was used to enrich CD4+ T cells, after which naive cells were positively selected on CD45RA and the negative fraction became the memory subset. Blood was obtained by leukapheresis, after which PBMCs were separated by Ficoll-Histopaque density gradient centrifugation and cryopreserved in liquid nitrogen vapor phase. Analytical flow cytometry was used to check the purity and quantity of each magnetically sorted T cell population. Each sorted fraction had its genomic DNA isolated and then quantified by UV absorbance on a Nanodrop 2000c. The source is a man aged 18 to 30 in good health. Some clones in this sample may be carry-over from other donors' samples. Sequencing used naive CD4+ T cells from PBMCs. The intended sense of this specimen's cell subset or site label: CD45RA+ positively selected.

Here is the DNA: TGTGCCATCAGTGAGTCTACTAGCGGGCCCCTCTTGGAGACCCAGTACTTC. It translates to CAISESTSGPLLETQYF. The chain joins TRBV10-3 to TRBJ2-5, with TRBD2 matching 9 junction bases. The CDR3 starts with the cysteine, ends with the phenylalanine, and has 17 residues. Only the CDR3 DNA is retained, 51 bases long and in frame from the first base. The junction shows trimming of 0 bases on V and 5 bases on J, and the gene matches do not reach 10 bases of it. CDR1 and CDR2 are drawn from the germline V gene: ENHRY, SYGVKD.